This is a list of T cell receptor beta chains from one sample in a study of shared clonotypes between healthy human individuals. TCRdb's copy holds only in-frame clones and misses some; the assay was immunoSEQ multiplex PCR. The table shows approximately 2.1 million clones, with more than 85% occurring only once. Sequencing used naive CD4+ T cells from PBMCs. These receptors came from a man between 18 and 35 years old in good health. Some clones in this sample may be carry-over from other donors' samples. The CDR3 runs from the conserved cysteine through the conserved F or W. A D gene is named only where the DNA matches it firmly.

J | D | V | CDR3
TRBJ2-1 | . | TRBV5-4 | CASSLPGIYNEQFF
TRBJ2-5 | TRBD2 | TRBV18 | CASSPSIAGVGETQYF
TRBJ2-1 | TRBD1 | TRBV6-6 | CASSGGTGSKTNEQFF
TRBJ2-1 | . | TRBV18 | CASSPSIGTSNNEQFF
TRBJ2-7 | . | TRBV14 | CASSSLGGQGPYEQYF
TRBJ1-2 | . | TRBV29-1 | CSVRRTANYGYTF
TRBJ2-3 | . | TRBV5-1 | CASSYDRPSTDTQYF
TRBJ2-2 | TRBD2 | TRBV5-1 | CASSLGTSMTGELFF
TRBJ2-7 | TRBD2 | TRBV7-2 | CASSLLPGLAGSSYEQYF
TRBJ2-4 | TRBD1 | TRBV29-1 | CSVAQTGGNFLAKNIQYF